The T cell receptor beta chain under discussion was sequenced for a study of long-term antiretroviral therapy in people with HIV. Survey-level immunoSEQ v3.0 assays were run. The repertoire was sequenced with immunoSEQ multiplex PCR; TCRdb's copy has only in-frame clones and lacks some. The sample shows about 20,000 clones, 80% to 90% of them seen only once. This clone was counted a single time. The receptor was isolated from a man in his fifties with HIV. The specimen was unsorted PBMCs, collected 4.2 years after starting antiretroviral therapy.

CDR3 coding DNA: TGCAGCGTTGATGGACTAGCGGGGGGCGGCGAGACCCAGTACTTC. Protein: CSVDGLAGGGETQYF. The chain is built from TRBV29-1 and TRBJ2-5; 14 nucleotides line up with TRBD2. The V and J ends lost 3 bases and 5 bases, in that order; junction bases with no gene match: 5. CDR1 and CDR2 from the germline V gene are SQVTM and ANQGSEA. The CDR3 is 15 residues long.